This T cell receptor (beta chain) was obtained from a study of cytomegalovirus exposure and HLA in healthy donors. V was shortened by 5 bases and J by 8 bases, with 15 bases between the two germline ends. This CDR3 contains 13 residues. Germline-derived CDR1 and CDR2 are MNHEY and SVGAGI. Comments on this clone: The antigen remains undetermined.

Profiled with immunoSEQ multiplex PCR; TCRdb holds only in-frame clones, not every one. The table shows 150,000 to 200,000 clones, with 70% to 90% occurring only once. Overall study results and limits: 164 TCR beta chains were listed as cytomegalovirus-associated. Diagnosis of cytomegalovirus status made by the classifier reportedly showed high specificity and sensitivity. Under in vitro conditions, three CMV-associated chains were confirmed as specific for CMV antigens. In a later analysis, first-cohort TCR clusters were found to tend to co-occur in the approximately 110 validation repertoires.

Sequencing was performed on PBMCs. The chain recombines TRBV6-5 with TRBJ1-2; D may be TRBD1 (6 bases). This sequence originates from a woman under 40 in good health and CMV-seronegative. CDR3 DNA: TGTGCCAGCAGTCGACCTACAGGGAAAGGCTACACCTTC. Its protein is CASSRPTGKGYTF.